This passage covers 26 T cell receptor beta chains from one sample sequenced in a study of T cell responses to AZD1222 COVID-19 vaccine. Clones were read by immunoSEQ multiplex PCR, and TCRdb kept only the in-frame ones, dropping some. This repertoire shows approximately 180,000 clones, 85% to 95% found once; its top ten account for 8% to 13%. Sequenced here: peripheral blood, sampled on day 0 of AZD1222 vaccination. These receptors all come from an adult in good health.

The genes are TRBV30 and TRBJ1-6, with 9 bases identical to TRBD1. Looked up from germline, CDR1 is GTSNPN and CDR2 is SVGIG (reference sequence). The CDR3 is made up of 13 amino acids. The V segment lost 4 bases and the J segment 8 bases; nucleotides outside the gene matches: 3. The CDR3 nucleotides are TGTGCCTGGATGGGGACAGGGCATTCACCCCTCCACTTT. It is translated as CAWMGTGHSPLHF.

The gene calls are TRBV3-1 (or the pseudogene TRBV3-2) and TRBJ1-1; 7 bases map to TRBD1. Trimming took 0 bases from V and 6 from J; bases not matched to a gene: 7. This CDR3 is built from 15 residues. Germline V gene lookup returns CDR1 LGHDT and CDR2 YNNKEL (reference sequence). CDR3 DNA: TGTGCCAGCAGCCAAGAACTTTACAGGGGCCCTGAAGCTTTCTTT. It encodes CASSQELYRGPEAFF.

The CDR3 DNA reads as TGCGCCAGTCAACTAGGAGCCCTCAGTACGCAGTATTTT. The encoded protein is CASQLGALSTQYF. V usage is TRBV10-2 and J usage is TRBJ2-3, with D possibly being TRBD2 (5 bases). The V end lost 9 bases, the J end lost 8 bases, and 18 bases lay between the germline ends. CDR1 WSHSY and CDR2 SAAADI come from the germline V gene. CDR3 length equals 13 residues.

The rearrangement uses TRBV6-5 and TRBJ1-1; no clear D gene. Germline CDR1 and CDR2: MNHEY and SVGAGI. This CDR3 region has 13 residues. Trimming left V 4 bases short and J 3 bases short, with 9 bases between. CDR3 in amino acids: CASSFSIDTEAFF. The CDR3 DNA is TGTGCCAGCAGTTTCTCGATAGACACTGAAGCTTTCTTT.

V is TRBV4-3 and J is TRBJ2-1; D gene unclear. This CDR3 has 15 residues. The V end was cut by 0 bases, the J end by 0 bases, with 6 bases between. Germline V gene lookup returns CDR1 LGHNA and CDR2 YSLEER. The CDR3 DNA follows: TGCGCCAGCAGCCAAGAACAAGTCTCCTACAATGAGCAGTTCTTC. This encodes CASSQEQVSYNEQFF.

The J gene is TRBJ1-2, the V gene TRBV4-3; possible D gene TRBD1, 5 bases. The CDR3 extends over 15 amino acids. V lost 1 base and J 2 bases, leaving 11 bases between the germline ends. Germline V gives CDR1 LGHNA, CDR2 YSLEER. The CDR3 loop reads CASSQASGLNYGYTF. CDR3 nucleotides: TGCGCCAGCAGCCAAGCCTCAGGGTTGAACTATGGCTACACCTTC.

This chain uses TRBV7-3 with TRBJ1-2; D unclear. The CDR3 runs to 13 residues. V lost 3 bases, J lost 0 bases, and 5 bases lay in between. Germline CDR1 is SGHTA and CDR2 is FQGTGA. CDR3 residues: CASSLAANYGYTF. CDR3 DNA sequence: TGTGCCAGCAGCTTGGCCGCTAACTATGGCTACACCTTC.

The CDR3 sequence is CASSSQLSQPQHF. The CDR3 bases are TGTGCCAGCAGCTCTCAGCTCTCACAGCCCCAGCATTTT. The chain employs TRBV3-1 (or the pseudogene TRBV3-2) and TRBJ1-5; D is undetermined. Germline V gene lookup returns CDR1 LGHDT and CDR2 YNNKEL (reference sequence). The ends were cut back, 5 bases at V and 7 bases at J, with 12 bases in the middle. CDR3 length: 13 residues.

This clone was observed a few times. The V call is TRBV6-5, the J call TRBJ1-5; 9 bases agree with TRBD1. The length of the CDR3 is 15 residues. Germline V gives CDR1 MNHEY, CDR2 SVGAGI. V shed 7 bases and J 4 bases; nucleotides not matched to a gene: 8. In DNA form, the CDR3 reads TGTGCCAGCATCCGGGACAGGGCACTGAATCAGCCCCAGCATTTT. Amino acid sequence: CASIRDRALNQPQHF.

The chain links TRBV7-9 to TRBJ1-1; unclear D gene. The CDR3 spans 12 residues. Per the germline V gene, CDR1 is SEHNR and CDR2 is FQNEAQ (reference sequence). Trimming removed 1 base from V and 5 bases from J, with 5 bases in between. CDR3 in DNA: TGTGCCAGCAGCTTAGGGAGTACTGAAGCTTTCTTT. The encoded protein is CASSLGSTEAFF. Filled out from reference TRBV7-9 and TRBJ1-1, the complete variable domain reads DTGVSQNPRHKITKRGQNVTFRCDPISEHNRLYWYRQTLGQGPEFLTYFQNEAQLEKSRLLSDRFSAERPKGSFSTLEIQRTEQGDSAMYLCASSLGSTEAFFGQGTRLTVV.

The count of this clone is one. Here the CDR3 reads CASSELLTYEQYF. The CDR3 DNA reads as TGTGCCAGCAGTGAATTACTAACCTACGAGCAGTACTTC. This rearrangement joins TRBV25-1 to TRBJ2-7; D unresolved. V lost 1 base, J lost 2 bases, and 6 bases lay in between. Looked up from germline, CDR1 is MGHDK and CDR2 is SYGVNS. CDR3 size: 13 residues.

The rearrangement links TRBV6-5 to TRBJ1-2, with a weak D call TRBD1 (5 bases). The germline gives CDR1 MNHEY, CDR2 SVGAGI. The CDR3 is made up of 13 amino acids. Trimming took 5 bases from V and 5 from J, leaving 12 bases between them. CDR3 in DNA: TGTGCCAGCAGTCGGGACCCTTATTATGGCTACACCTTC. Residues: CASSRDPYYGYTF.

This sequence joins TRBV14 and TRBJ2-3; no reliable D call. This CDR3 contains 17 residues. The germline CDR1 and CDR2 sequences are SGHDN and FVKESK. V lost 2 bases and J lost 2, with 17 bases in between. The DNA of the CDR3 is TGTGCCAGCAGCCAAACCAACCGAAACTCTTACACAGATACGCAGTATTTT. Its protein product is CASSQTNRNSYTDTQYF.

The rearrangement links TRBV7-9 to TRBJ1-3; unclear D gene. Germline CDR1 SEHNR, CDR2 FQNEAQ (reference sequence). The V end was cut by 6 bases, the J end by 1 base, with 10 bases between. The CDR3 has 14 residues. The CDR3: CASRSTKSGNTIYF. The CDR3 DNA reads as TGTGCCAGCAGGTCGACTAAGTCTGGAAACACCATATATTTT.

This clone was observed once. J is TRBJ2-7 and V is TRBV7-9; D gene uncertain. The V end lost 5 bases, the J end lost 3 bases, and 5 bases lay between the germline ends. The CDR3 runs to 11 residues. CDR1 is SEHNR and CDR2 is FQNEAQ in the germline V gene (reference sequence). DNA for the CDR3: TGTGCCAGCAGCCGAGTCTACGAGCAGTACTTC. Protein product: CASSRVYEQYF.

This chain uses TRBV28 with TRBJ1-5; possibly TRBD1 for D (6 bases). CDR3 length: 16 residues. V gave up 11 bases and J gave up 5 bases, with 25 bases separating them. Germline assignment: CDR1 MDHEN and CDR2 SYDVKM. This CDR3 is CAVFGGGAESYQPQHF. The CDR3 DNA follows: TGTGCCGTCTTTGGCGGGGGGGCCGAGTCCTATCAGCCCCAGCATTTT.

The chain joins TRBV4-1 to TRBJ1-4; possibly TRBD1 for D (6 bases). Germline loops: CDR1 MGHRA, CDR2 YSYEKL. The CDR3 loop spans 17 amino acids. The ends were cut back, 3 bases at V and 5 bases at J, with 19 bases in the middle. CDR3 region: CASSHPPGAPGNEKLFF. Here the CDR3 DNA reads TGCGCCAGCAGCCATCCCCCGGGGGCTCCGGGGAATGAAAAACTGTTTTTT.

This chain uses TRBV7-2 with TRBJ1-5; possible D gene TRBD1, 5 bases. V dropped 5 bases and J dropped 7 bases, with 18 bases sitting between them. The germline V gene has CDR1 SGHTA and CDR2 FQGNSA. The CDR3 consists of 15 residues. CDR3 coding DNA: TGTGCCAGCAGCCAAGGGGCACTTCGGGACCAGCCCCAGCATTTT. It codes for CASSQGALRDQPQHF.

The chain links TRBV27 to TRBJ1-5; D remains unclear. Trimming stripped 2 bases from V and 0 bases from J, with 11 bases between. The germline V gene has CDR1 MNHEY and CDR2 SMNVEV (reference sequence). This CDR3 has 16 amino acids. The chain's CDR3 is CASSLKIDYSNQPQHF. The CDR3 DNA follows: TGTGCCAGCAGTTTAAAGATCGACTATAGCAATCAGCCCCAGCATTTT.

The gene calls are TRBV4-1 and TRBJ2-7; possible D gene TRBD1, 6 bases. Germline V gene sequence: CDR1 MGHRA, CDR2 YSYEKL. This CDR3 comprises 12 residues. V lost 2 bases and J lost 7, with 9 bases in between. The CDR3 region is CASSQKTGEQYF. CDR3 DNA: TGCGCCAGCAGCCAAAAAACAGGGGAGCAGTACTTC.

This chain uses TRBV4-3 with TRBJ1-6; D gene unclear. Trimming removed 4 bases from V and 5 bases from J, with 15 bases in between. Germline V gives CDR1 LGHNA, CDR2 YSLEER. The CDR3 totals 16 residues. CDR3 residues: CASSPSLGANNSPLHF. For the CDR3, the DNA is TGCGCCAGCAGCCCTTCCTTGGGCGCGAATAATTCACCCCTCCACTTT.

The rearrangement links TRBV28 to TRBJ1-5, with D perhaps TRBD1 (5 bases). The CDR3 covers 15 residues. Germline CDR1 MDHEN, CDR2 SYDVKM. Trimming removed 6 bases from V and 6 bases from J, with 18 bases in between. CDR3 DNA sequence: TGTGCCAGCAGCCGAGGGGTCGTCTTTGGTCAGCCCCAGCATTTT. Translation: CASSRGVVFGQPQHF.

The chain uses TRBV3-1 (or the pseudogene TRBV3-2) and TRBJ1-3; D gene uncertain. Per germline, CDR1 LGHDT and CDR2 YNNKEL (reference sequence). V was pared by 5 bases and J by 5 bases, with 25 bases between. The CDR3 spans 18 residues. CDR3 protein: CASSGSMTLLSPRNTIYF. The CDR3 nucleotides are TGTGCCAGCAGCGGAAGTATGACTCTCTTATCCCCTCGAAACACCATATATTTT.

The sample holds one count of this clone. V and J are TRBV19 and TRBJ1-1; tentative D call: TRBD1 (5 bases). The germline V and J ends were trimmed by 7 bases and 4 bases, with 19 bases remaining between them. This CDR3 comprises 15 residues. In germline, CDR1 is LNHDA, CDR2 SQIVND (reference sequence). The CDR3 protein is CASIARGSRSTEAFF. Written as DNA, the CDR3 is TGTGCCAGTATTGCCCGGGGGTCTCGAAGCACTGAAGCTTTCTTT.

The chain recombines TRBV28 with TRBJ2-1; D unresolved. V shed 4 bases and J shed 0 bases, with 4 bases lying between them. Germline values: CDR1 MDHEN, CDR2 SYDVKM. The CDR3 contains 13 residues. The CDR3 here is CASSYISYNEQFF. CDR3 coding DNA: TGTGCCAGCAGTTATATCTCCTACAATGAGCAGTTCTTC.

The chain uses TRBV30 and TRBJ2-1; the D is unclear. This CDR3 spans 12 amino acids. CDR1 is GTSNPN, CDR2 SVGIG, per germline (reference sequence). V lost 2 bases and J lost 8, with 10 bases in between. CDR3 nucleotides: TGTGCCTGGAGTATCAGGTCGGATGAGCAGTTCTTC. This gives the protein CAWSIRSDEQFF.